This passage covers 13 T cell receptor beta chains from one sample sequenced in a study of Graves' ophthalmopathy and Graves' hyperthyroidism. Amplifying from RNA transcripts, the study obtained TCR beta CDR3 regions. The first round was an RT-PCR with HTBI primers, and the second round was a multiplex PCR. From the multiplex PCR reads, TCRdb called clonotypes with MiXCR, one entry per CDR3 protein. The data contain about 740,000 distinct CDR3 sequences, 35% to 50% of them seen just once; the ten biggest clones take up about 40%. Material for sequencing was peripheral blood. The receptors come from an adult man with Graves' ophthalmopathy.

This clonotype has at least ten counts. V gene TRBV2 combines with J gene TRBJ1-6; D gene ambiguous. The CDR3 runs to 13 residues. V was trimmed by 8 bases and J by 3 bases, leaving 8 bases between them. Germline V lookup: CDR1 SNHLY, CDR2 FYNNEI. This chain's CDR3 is CASGRSYNSPLHF. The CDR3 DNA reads TGTGCCAGCGGACGGAGCTATAATTCACCCCTCCACTTT.

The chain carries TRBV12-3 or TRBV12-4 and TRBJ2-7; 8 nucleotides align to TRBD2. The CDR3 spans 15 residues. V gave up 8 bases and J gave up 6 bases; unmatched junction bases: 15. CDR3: CASRLLGAGAGEQYF. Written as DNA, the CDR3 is TGTGCCAGCCGATTGCTTGGAGCGGGAGCGGGCGAGCAGTACTTC.

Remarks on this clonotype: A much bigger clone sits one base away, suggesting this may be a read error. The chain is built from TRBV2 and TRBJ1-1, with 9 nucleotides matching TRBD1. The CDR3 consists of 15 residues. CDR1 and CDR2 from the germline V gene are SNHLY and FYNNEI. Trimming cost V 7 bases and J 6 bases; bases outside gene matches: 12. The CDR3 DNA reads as TGTGCCAGCATTGGTGGGACAGGGATTAGCGCTGAAGCTTTCTTT. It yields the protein CASIGGTGISAEAFF.

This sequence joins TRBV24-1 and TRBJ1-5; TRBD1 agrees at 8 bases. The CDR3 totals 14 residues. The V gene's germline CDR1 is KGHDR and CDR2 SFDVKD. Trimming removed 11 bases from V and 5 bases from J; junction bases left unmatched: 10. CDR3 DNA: TGTGCCAGCTCACCACAGGGGGGTGATCAGCCCCAGCATTTT. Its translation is CASSPQGGDQPQHF.

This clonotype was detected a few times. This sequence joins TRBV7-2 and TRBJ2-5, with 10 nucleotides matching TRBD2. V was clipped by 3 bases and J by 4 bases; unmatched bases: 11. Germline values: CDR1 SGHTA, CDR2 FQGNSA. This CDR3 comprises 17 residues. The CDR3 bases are TGTGCCAGCAGCTTCTTAGCGGGAGGCGAGGGAGGAGAGACCCAGTACTTC. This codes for CASSFLAGGEGGETQYF.

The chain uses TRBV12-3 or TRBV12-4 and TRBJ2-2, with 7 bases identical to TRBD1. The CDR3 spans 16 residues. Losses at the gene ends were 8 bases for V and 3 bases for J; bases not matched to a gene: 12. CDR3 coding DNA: TGTGCCAGCGGTCTCGGACAGGTTCCGTACACCGGGGAGCTGTTTTTT. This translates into CASGLGQVPYTGELFF.

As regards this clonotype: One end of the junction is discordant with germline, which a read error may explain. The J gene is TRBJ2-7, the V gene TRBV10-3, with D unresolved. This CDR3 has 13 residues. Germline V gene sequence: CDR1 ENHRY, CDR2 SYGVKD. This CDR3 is CASSYARSYEQYF. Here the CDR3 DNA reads TGTGCCAGCAGTTACGCCAGGTCCTACGAGCAGTACTTC.

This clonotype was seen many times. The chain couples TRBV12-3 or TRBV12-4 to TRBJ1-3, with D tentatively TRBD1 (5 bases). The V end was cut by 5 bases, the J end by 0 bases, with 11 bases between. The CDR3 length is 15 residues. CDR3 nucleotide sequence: TGTGCCAGCAGTCTCGACAGAACCTCTGGAAACACCATATATTTT. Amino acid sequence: CASSLDRTSGNTIYF.

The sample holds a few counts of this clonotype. The DNA for the CDR3 is TGTGCCAGCAGCTTAGACACAGGGGAACTGCATGGCTACACCTTC. Translating it yields CASSLDTGELHGYTF. This chain uses TRBV11-2 with TRBJ1-2; TRBD1 agrees at 7 bases. The CDR3 contains 15 residues. J was trimmed by 6 bases and V by 0 bases; bases with no gene match: 7. CDR1 SGHAT and CDR2 FQNNGV come from the germline V gene. The complete variable domain, with remaining parts taken from reference TRBV11-2 and TRBJ1-2, reads EAGVAQSPRYKIIEKRQSVAFWCNPISGHATLYWYQQILGQGPKLLIQFQNNGVVDDSQLPKDRFSAERLKGVDSTLKIQPAKLEDSAVYLCASSLDTGELHGYTFGSGTRLTVV.

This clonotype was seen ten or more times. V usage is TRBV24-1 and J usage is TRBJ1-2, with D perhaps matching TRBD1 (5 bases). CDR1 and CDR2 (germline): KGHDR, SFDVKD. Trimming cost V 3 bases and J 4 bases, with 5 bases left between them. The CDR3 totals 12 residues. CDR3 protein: CATSDGGYGYTF. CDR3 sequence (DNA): TGTGCCACCAGTGATGGGGGCTATGGCTACACCTTC.

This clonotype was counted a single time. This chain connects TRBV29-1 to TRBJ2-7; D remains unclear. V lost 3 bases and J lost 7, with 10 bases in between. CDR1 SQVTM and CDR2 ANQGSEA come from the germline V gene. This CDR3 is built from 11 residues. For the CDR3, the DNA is TGCAGCGTTGAGAGCCACAATGAGCAGTACTTC. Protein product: CSVESHNEQYF.

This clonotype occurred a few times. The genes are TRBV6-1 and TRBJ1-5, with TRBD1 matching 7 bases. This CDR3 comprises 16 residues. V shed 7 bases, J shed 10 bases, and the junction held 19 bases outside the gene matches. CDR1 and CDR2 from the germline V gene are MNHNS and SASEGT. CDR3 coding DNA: TGTGCCAGCAAGGGAACCGGTCAGGGGGGGAATGGACCCCAGCATTTT. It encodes CASKGTGQGGNGPQHF.

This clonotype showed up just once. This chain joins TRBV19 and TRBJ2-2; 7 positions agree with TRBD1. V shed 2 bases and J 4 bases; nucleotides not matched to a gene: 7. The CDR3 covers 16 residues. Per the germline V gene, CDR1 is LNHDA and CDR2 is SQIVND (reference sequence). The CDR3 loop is CASSIKGGRGTGELFF. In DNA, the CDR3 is TGTGCCAGTAGTATAAAAGGGGGCAGAGGCACCGGGGAGCTGTTTTTT.